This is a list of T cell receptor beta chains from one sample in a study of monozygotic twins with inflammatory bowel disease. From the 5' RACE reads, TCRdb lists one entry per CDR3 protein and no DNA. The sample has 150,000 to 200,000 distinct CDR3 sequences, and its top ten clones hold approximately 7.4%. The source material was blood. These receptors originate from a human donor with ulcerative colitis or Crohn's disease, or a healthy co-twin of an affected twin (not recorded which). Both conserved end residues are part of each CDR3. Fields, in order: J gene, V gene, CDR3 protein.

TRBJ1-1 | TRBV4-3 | CASSLTPNTEAFF
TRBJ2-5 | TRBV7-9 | CANSLVVTGGAETQYF
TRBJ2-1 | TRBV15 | CATSRDIWTGSEEQFF
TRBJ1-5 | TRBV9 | CASSVGGTGHQPQHF
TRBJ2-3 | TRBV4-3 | CASSLKGGTDTQYF
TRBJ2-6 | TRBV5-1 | CASSRLGSPSSGANVLTF
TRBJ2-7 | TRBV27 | CASSPRRTGFYEQYF
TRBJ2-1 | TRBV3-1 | CASSQGDRVNTEQFF
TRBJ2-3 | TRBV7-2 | CASSIGGRAGTDTQYF
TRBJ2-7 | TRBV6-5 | CASSYSLAGSYEQYF
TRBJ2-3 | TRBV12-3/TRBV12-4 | CASSHGTSGTQYF
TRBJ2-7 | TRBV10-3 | CATRDREHEQYF
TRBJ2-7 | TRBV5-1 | CASSPAPGRFYEQYF
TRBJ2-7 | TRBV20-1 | CSAPRQGAYEQYF
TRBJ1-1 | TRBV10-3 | CAISEPDRGRTEAFF